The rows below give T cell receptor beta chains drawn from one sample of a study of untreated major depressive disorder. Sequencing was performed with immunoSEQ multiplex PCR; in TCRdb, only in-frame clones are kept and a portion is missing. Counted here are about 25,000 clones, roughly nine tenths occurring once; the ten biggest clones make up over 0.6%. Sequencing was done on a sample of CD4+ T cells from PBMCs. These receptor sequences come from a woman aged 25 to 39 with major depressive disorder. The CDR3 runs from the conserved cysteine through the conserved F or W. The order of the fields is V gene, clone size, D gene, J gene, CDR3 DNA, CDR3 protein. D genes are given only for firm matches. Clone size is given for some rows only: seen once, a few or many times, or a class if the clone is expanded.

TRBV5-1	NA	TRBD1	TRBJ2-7	TGCGCCAGCAGCCCGCGACTTGTAGCTAGAACAGGGGCCCCCTCCTACGAGCAGTACTTC	CASSPRLVARTGAPSYEQYF
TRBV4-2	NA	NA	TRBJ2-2	TGTGCCAGCAGCCAAGACTCATACACCGGGGAGCTGTTTTTT	CASSQDSYTGELFF
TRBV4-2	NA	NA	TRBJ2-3	TGTGCCAGCAGCCAAGATCAGGGCACAGATACGCAGTATTTT	CASSQDQGTDTQYF
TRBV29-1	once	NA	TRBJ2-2	TGCAGTGCCCTGCGGGACCCTCGAGAGGAGCTGTTTTTT	CSALRDPREELFF
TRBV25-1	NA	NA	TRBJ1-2	TGTGCCAGCAGCTACGGAAGGTATGGCTACACCTTC	CASSYGRYGYTF
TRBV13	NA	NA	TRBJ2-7	TGTGCCACACAGCGCATAGTGGATTACGAGCAGTACTTC	CATQRIVDYEQYF
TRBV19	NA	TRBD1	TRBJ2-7	TGTGCCAGTAGTAATTCAGGGGGCCTCGAGCAGTACTTC	CASSNSGGLEQYF
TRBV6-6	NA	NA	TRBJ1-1	TGTGCCAGCAGTTATAATCAGGCTGAAGCTTTCTTT	CASSYNQAEAFF
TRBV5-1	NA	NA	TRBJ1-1	TGCGCCAGCACGGGGGGGTCCTTGAACACTGAAGCTTTCTTT	CASTGGSLNTEAFF
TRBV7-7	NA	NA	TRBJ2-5	TGTGCTAGCAGCTTAGCTGGGATGGGAGAGGCCCAGTACTTC	CASSLAGMGEAQYF
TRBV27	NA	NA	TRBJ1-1	TGTGCCAGCAGTTTCAATGGCGGACTGAACACTGAAGCTTTCTTT	CASSFNGGLNTEAFF
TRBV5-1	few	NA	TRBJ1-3	TGCGCCAGCAGCTTGGATGGAAACACCATATATTTT	CASSLDGNTIYF
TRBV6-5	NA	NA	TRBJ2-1	TGTGCCAGCAGTTACCGGGCGGCCCTGCTGGACAATGAGCAGTTCTTC	CASSYRAALLDNEQFF
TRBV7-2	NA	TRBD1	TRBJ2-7	TGTGCCAGCAGCTTACAGGGGGCCTTATTCTACGAGCAGTACTTC	CASSLQGALFYEQYF
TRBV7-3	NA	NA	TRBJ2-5	TGTGCCAGCAGCGGGGGGGCCGAGGAGACCCAGTACTTC	CASSGGAEETQYF
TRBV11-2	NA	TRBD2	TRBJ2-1	TGTGCCAGCAGCTTAGCATCTCAACTAGCGGGACGCTACAATGAGCAGTTCTTC	CASSLASQLAGRYNEQFF
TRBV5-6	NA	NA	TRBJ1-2	TGTGCCAGCAGCTTGGTGCCTTTTGGCTACACCTTC	CASSLVPFGYTF
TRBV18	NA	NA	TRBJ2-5	TGTGCCAGCTCACCAGAGGTAAAGGGAGAGACCCAGTACTTC	CASSPEVKGETQYF
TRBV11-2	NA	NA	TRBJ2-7	TGTGCCAGCAGCCCTCACAGGCGCTCAGGCGAGCAGTACTTC	CASSPHRRSGEQYF